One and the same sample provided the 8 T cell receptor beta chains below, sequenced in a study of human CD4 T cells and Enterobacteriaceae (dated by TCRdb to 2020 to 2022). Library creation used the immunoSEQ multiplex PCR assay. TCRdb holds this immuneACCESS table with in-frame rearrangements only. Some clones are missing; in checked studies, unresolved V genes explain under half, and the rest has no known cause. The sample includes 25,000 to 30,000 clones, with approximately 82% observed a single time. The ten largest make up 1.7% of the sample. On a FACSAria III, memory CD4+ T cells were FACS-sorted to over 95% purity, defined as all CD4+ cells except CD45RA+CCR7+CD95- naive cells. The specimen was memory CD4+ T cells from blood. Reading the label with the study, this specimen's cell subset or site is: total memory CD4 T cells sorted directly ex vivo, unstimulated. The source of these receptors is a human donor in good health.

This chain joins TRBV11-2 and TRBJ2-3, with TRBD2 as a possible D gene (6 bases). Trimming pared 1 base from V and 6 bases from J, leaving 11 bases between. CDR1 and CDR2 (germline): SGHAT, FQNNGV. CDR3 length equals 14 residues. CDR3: CASSLGQGLDTQYF. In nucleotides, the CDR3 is TGTGCCAGCAGCTTAGGGCAGGGACTCGATACGCAGTATTTT.

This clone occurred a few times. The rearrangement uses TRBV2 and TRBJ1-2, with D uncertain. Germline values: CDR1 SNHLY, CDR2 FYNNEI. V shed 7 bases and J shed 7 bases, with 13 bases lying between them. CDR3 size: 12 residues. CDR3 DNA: TGTGCCAGCAATGCAGGCGATGGTGGCTACACCTTC. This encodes CASNAGDGGYTF.

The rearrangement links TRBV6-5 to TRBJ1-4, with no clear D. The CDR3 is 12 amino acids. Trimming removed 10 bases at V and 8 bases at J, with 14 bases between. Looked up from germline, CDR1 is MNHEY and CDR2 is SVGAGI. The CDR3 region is CATQLGPEKLFF. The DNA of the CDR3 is TGTGCCACCCAATTAGGCCCAGAAAAACTGTTTTTT.

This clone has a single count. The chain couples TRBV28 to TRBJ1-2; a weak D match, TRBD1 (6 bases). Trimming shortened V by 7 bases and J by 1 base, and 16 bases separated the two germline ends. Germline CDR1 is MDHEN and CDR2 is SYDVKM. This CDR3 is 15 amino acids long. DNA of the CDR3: TGTGCCAGCATCGGGGGGGCTAATTATAACTATGGCTACACCTTC. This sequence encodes CASIGGANYNYGYTF.

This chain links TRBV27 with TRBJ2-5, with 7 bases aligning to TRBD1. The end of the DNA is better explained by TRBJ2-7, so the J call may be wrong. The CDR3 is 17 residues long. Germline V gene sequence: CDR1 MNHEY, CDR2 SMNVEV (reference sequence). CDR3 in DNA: TGTGCCAGCAGTTTATCGGGGGACAAGACAGGGTGGTACGAGCAGTACTTC. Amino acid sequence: CASSLSGDKTGWYEQYF.

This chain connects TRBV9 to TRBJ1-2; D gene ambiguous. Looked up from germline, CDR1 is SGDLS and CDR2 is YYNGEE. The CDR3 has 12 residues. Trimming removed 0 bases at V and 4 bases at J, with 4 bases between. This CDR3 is CASSVVGYGYTF. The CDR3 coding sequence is TGTGCCAGCAGCGTAGTTGGCTATGGCTACACCTTC.

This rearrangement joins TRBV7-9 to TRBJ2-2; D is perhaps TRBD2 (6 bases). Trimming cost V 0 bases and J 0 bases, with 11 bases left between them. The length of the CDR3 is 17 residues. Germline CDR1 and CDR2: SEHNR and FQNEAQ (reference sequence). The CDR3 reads CASSLARDSANTGELFF. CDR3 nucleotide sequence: TGTGCCAGCAGCTTAGCCAGGGACTCCGCGAACACCGGGGAGCTGTTTTTT. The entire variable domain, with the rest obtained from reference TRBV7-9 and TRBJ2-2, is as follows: DTGVSQNPRHKITKRGQNVTFRCDPISEHNRLYWYRQTLGQGPEFLTYFQNEAQLEKSRLLSDRFSAERPKGSFSTLEIQRTEQGDSAMYLCASSLARDSANTGELFFGEGSRLTVL.

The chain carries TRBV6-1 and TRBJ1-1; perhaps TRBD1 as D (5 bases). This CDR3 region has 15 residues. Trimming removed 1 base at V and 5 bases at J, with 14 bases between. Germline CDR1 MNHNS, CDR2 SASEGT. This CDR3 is CASSEGIAGQTEAFF. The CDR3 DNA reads TGTGCCAGCAGTGAAGGGATCGCAGGGCAAACTGAAGCTTTCTTT.